Shown below are 23 T cell receptor beta chains from a single sample sequenced in a study of vaccination and CD4 T cells after COVID-19. These receptors are not linked to any known antigen. Oncomine TCR Beta short-read sequencing was applied to DNA from cultured CD4+ T cells. TCRdb used MiXCR to reprocess the PCR reads, holding one entry per CDR3 protein. This table holds roughly 21,000 distinct CDR3 sequences, roughly 60% found once. As to treatment: roughly nine-day PBMC culture with coronavirus spike peptide pools or control peptides (ViraFEST assay). The source was CD4+ T cells from blood, cultured in vitro, collected before SARS-CoV-2 vaccination. The receptor set was obtained from a human donor who received a COVID-19 vaccine.

This clonotype appeared a few times. The chain combines TRBV10-3 with TRBJ1-1, with D possibly TRBD1 on 6 matching bases. Germline lookup yields CDR1 ENHRY and CDR2 SYGVKD. The CDR3 extends over 15 amino acids. The V and J ends lost 10 bases and 4 bases respectively, with 22 bases between them. The CDR3, as DNA: TGTGCCACCAAATCGAACAGGGCGGCGATCACTGAAGCTTTCTTT. It yields the protein CATKSNRAAITEAFF.

This clonotype was seen a few times. V and J are TRBV30 and TRBJ1-2, with 9 bases lining up with TRBD1. Trimming took 1 base from V and 5 from J; bases not matched to a gene: 2. The CDR3 has 13 residues. Germline V gene sequence: CDR1 GTSNPN, CDR2 SVGIG (reference sequence). The CDR3 sequence is CAWSAQGAYGYTF. CDR3 in DNA: TGTGCCTGGAGTGCACAGGGGGCATATGGCTACACCTTC.

The chain is built from TRBV7-6 and TRBJ1-6; D not resolved. In germline, CDR1 is SGHVS, CDR2 FNYEAQ. The CDR3 loop spans 14 amino acids. V dropped 5 bases and J dropped 5 bases, with 10 bases sitting between them. CDR3 bases: TGTGCCAGCAGCAAGAGGACGGATAATTCACCCCTCCACTTT. Amino acids: CASSKRTDNSPLHF.

CDR3 coding DNA: TGTGCCACCAGCAAGCCTCGGGGGGACAGGGCTTCACCCCTCCACTTT. Protein product: CATSKPRGDRASPLHF. The chain is built from TRBV15 and TRBJ1-6, with 9 nucleotides matching TRBD1. In germline, CDR1 is LNHNV, CDR2 YYDKDF (reference sequence). This CDR3 is 16 amino acids long. V was clipped by 4 bases and J by 9 bases; unmatched bases: 10.

The sample holds a few counts of this clonotype. This chain connects TRBV12-3 or TRBV12-4 to TRBJ2-3; 11 bases are shared with TRBD2. The J segment lost 1 base and the V segment lost 6 bases, leaving 9 bases of the junction unmatched. The length of the CDR3 is 17 residues. The CDR3 region is CASSLQMTSGGTDTQYF. The CDR3 DNA follows: TGTGCCAGCAGCCTGCAAATGACTAGCGGGGGCACAGATACGCAGTATTTT.

The genes are TRBV9 and TRBJ2-5; TRBD2 agrees at 14 bases. CDR3 size: 16 residues. V shed 4 bases, J shed 2 bases, and the junction held 4 bases outside the gene matches. Germline V gives CDR1 SGDLS, CDR2 YYNGEE. For the CDR3, the DNA is TGTGCCAGCAGCTCCCGGACTAGCGGGGGGCAAGAGACCCAGTACTTC. Amino acids: CASSSRTSGGQETQYF.

The rearrangement links TRBV6-1 to TRBJ2-3, with D possibly being TRBD2 (6 bases). Trimming pared 4 bases from V and 3 bases from J, leaving 14 bases between. This CDR3 spans 15 amino acids. Germline CDR1 reads MNHNS; CDR2 reads SASEGT. The DNA for the CDR3 is TGTGCCAGCAGTGCCCAGGAGGGTTTGACAGATACGCAGTATTTT. This codes for CASSAQEGLTDTQYF.

This chain joins TRBV24-1 and TRBJ1-2; D might be TRBD1 (6 bases). Per germline, CDR1 KGHDR and CDR2 SFDVKD. The V and J ends lost 3 bases and 4 bases respectively, with 11 bases between them. The CDR3 consists of 14 residues. The CDR3 bases are TGTGCCACCAGTGATCCCCCCAGGGGCTATGGCTACACCTTC. This sequence encodes CATSDPPRGYGYTF.

The rearrangement uses TRBV6-4 and TRBJ2-1; D unresolved. The CDR3 is 13 residues long. Trimming left V 1 base short and J 8 bases short, with 9 bases between. Per the germline V gene, CDR1 is MRHNA and CDR2 is SNTAGT. The CDR3 region has the DNA TGTGCCAGCAGTGACTGGTGGGTTCATGAGCAGTTCTTC. It codes for CASSDWWVHEQFF.

The chain employs TRBV6-1 and TRBJ2-2; 7 bases map to TRBD1. Trimming took 5 bases from V and 2 from J; bases not matched to a gene: 5. The CDR3 loop spans 15 amino acids. Per germline, CDR1 MNHNS and CDR2 SASEGT. CDR3 nucleotides: TGTGCCAGCAGTCGCGGACAGGCAAACACCGGGGAGCTGTTTTTT. Its translation is CASSRGQANTGELFF.

The chain joins TRBV6-1 to TRBJ2-3; 8 bases agree with TRBD2. Looked up from germline, CDR1 is MNHNS and CDR2 is SASEGT. V shed 4 bases and J 6 bases; nucleotides not matched to a gene: 12. The CDR3 totals 16 residues. CDR3 residues: CASSGRGLVVGDTQYF. The CDR3 DNA sequence: TGTGCCAGCAGTGGGAGGGGACTAGTGGTCGGGGATACGCAGTATTTT.

This clonotype came up a few times. This chain links TRBV24-1 with TRBJ1-5; D not resolved. CDR1 is KGHDR, CDR2 SFDVKD, per germline. The V end was cut by 2 bases, the J end by 1 base, with 11 bases between. CDR3 length equals 16 residues. The CDR3 sequence is CATSDWSGSSNQPQHF. The DNA for the CDR3 is TGTGCCACCAGTGATTGGTCCGGGTCGAGCAATCAGCCCCAGCATTTT.

The rearrangement joins TRBV7-9 to TRBJ1-2, with D uncertain. This CDR3 spans 13 amino acids. V was clipped by 3 bases and J by 4 bases, with 9 bases between them. Germline assignment: CDR1 SEHNR and CDR2 FQNEAQ (reference sequence). CDR3 sequence reads: CASSLDQVYGYTF. CDR3 coding DNA: TGTGCCAGCAGCTTGGACCAAGTCTATGGCTACACCTTC.

This clonotype was observed a handful of times. The V and J genes are TRBV12-3 or TRBV12-4 and TRBJ1-6; tentatively, D is TRBD1 (5 bases). Between the trimmed V and J ends, which lost 8 bases and 10 bases, there was a span of 15 bases. The CDR3 extends over 13 amino acids. CDR3 nucleotide sequence: TGTGCCAGCCGGGCGGGGCAACGATCACCCCTCCACTTT. This gives the protein CASRAGQRSPLHF.

In its sample, this clonotype ranks as hyperexpanded (1% or more). The CDR3 DNA is TGTGCCAGCAGCTTATCGGCGGGGGGCCTATACAATGAGCAGTTCTTC. It is translated as CASSLSAGGLYNEQFF. The J gene is TRBJ2-1, the V gene TRBV7-8; 8 bases are shared with TRBD2. The CDR3 runs to 16 residues. The ends lost 2 bases at V and 4 bases at J; junction bases unmatched: 7. Germline V gene data show CDR1 as SGHVS and CDR2 as FQNEAQ.

V and J are TRBV20-1 and TRBJ2-5; D might be TRBD1 (5 bases). From germline, CDR1 is DFQATT and CDR2 SNEGSKA (reference sequence). Trimming shortened V by 3 bases and J by 5 bases, and 7 bases separated the two germline ends. CDR3 length: 11 residues. The CDR3 region is CSASKGETQYF. CDR3 DNA: TGCAGTGCTAGTAAGGGGGAGACCCAGTACTTC.

This clonotype has just a few counts. This sequence joins TRBV20-1 and TRBJ2-2; 7 bases align to TRBD1. The germline V gene encodes CDR1 DFQATT and CDR2 SNEGSKA (reference sequence). The length of the CDR3 is 16 residues. V lost 0 bases to trimming and J lost 4 bases; unmatched junction nucleotides: 8. The CDR3 DNA sequence: TGCAGTGCTAGAGATTCCAGGGGGAGCCCCACCGGGGAGCTGTTTTTT. This encodes CSARDSRGSPTGELFF.

This clonotype was counted between two and nine times. The V and J genes are TRBV19 and TRBJ2-5; maybe TRBD2 (5 bases). CDR3 length: 15 residues. V lost 9 bases and J lost 4, with 21 bases in between. Germline assignment: CDR1 LNHDA and CDR2 SQIVND (reference sequence). The CDR3 is CARPVRGGFPETQYF. In DNA, the CDR3 is TGTGCCAGACCTGTACGGGGTGGATTCCCAGAGACCCAGTACTTC.

Only one count was recorded for this clonotype. This chain connects TRBV7-8 to TRBJ2-7; either TRBD1 or TRBD2 may fit D (5 bases each). Looked up from germline, CDR1 is SGHVS and CDR2 is FQNEAQ. This CDR3 spans 16 amino acids. Trimming took 4 bases from V and 0 from J, leaving 16 bases between them. In nucleotides, the CDR3 is TGTGCCAGCAGCTACAGCGACGGGACGGCCTCCTACGAGCAGTACTTC. Amino acid sequence: CASSYSDGTASYEQYF.

V gene TRBV19 combines with J gene TRBJ2-2, with 9 bases that match TRBD1. CDR1 is LNHDA and CDR2 is SQIVND in the germline V gene (reference sequence). The J segment lost 1 base and the V segment lost 5 bases, leaving 2 bases of the junction unmatched. CDR3 length: 15 residues. The CDR3 nucleotides read TGTGCCAGTAGTCGGACAGGGGAGAACACCGGGGAGCTGTTTTTT. It translates to CASSRTGENTGELFF.

The V call is TRBV30, the J call TRBJ2-7; tentative D call: TRBD1 (5 bases). The CDR3 runs to 12 residues. V was cut by 5 bases and J by 2 bases, with 10 bases left in between. The germline CDR1 and CDR2 sequences are GTSNPN and SVGIG (reference sequence). The CDR3 DNA reads TGTGCCTGGGGGGCCTCCGCCTACGAGCAGTACTTC. Translating it yields CAWGASAYEQYF.

This clonotype was detected once. The rearrangement links TRBV20-1 to TRBJ2-5; the D gene is possibly TRBD1 (6 bases). The germline gives CDR1 DFQATT, CDR2 SNEGSKA (reference sequence). The V end was cut by 7 bases, the J end by 1 base, with 13 bases between. The CDR3 loop spans 13 amino acids. The CDR3 DNA is TGCAGTGTGGTCAGGGGCCTCCAAGAGACCCAGTACTTC. Amino acids: CSVVRGLQETQYF.

In its sample, this clonotype was seen a few times. The chain has TRBV7-8 and TRBJ1-5; D is possibly TRBD1 (5 bases). Germline V CDR1 and CDR2: SGHVS, FQNEAQ. The length of the CDR3 is 18 residues. With 1 base removed from V and 1 base from J, the gap between germline ends came to 17 bases. CDR3 region: CASSLDGLGAASNQPQHF. CDR3 nucleotide sequence: TGTGCCAGCAGCTTAGACGGTTTAGGGGCTGCGAGCAATCAGCCCCAGCATTTT. The full variable domain, completed using reference TRBV7-8 and TRBJ1-5, is GAGVSQSPRYKVAKRGQDVALRCDPISGHVSLFWYQQALGQGPEFLTYFQNEAQLDKSGLPSDRFFAERPEGSVSTLKIQRTQQEDSAVYLCASSLDGLGAASNQPQHFGDGTRLSIL.